The clone carrying this T cell receptor (beta chain) occurred once. The entry originates in a study of T cell changes during pregnancy in multiple sclerosis. The data were produced by immunoSEQ multiplex PCR, yet TCRdb's version contains in-frame clones alone and is incomplete. The top ten hold about 20% of the sample, which has over 12,000 clones, 65% to 90% seen once. Trimming shortened V by 4 bases and J by 0 bases, and 15 bases separated the two germline ends. From germline, CDR1 is SGHRS and CDR2 YFSETQ. The CDR3 covers 16 residues. The sequencing used CD8+ T cells from peripheral blood mononuclear cells, collected in the first trimester of pregnancy. The chain joins TRBV5-1 to TRBJ2-3; perhaps TRBD2 as D (7 bases). The TCR comes from a female donor with multiple sclerosis, enrolled in a pregnancy study. CDR3 nucleotides: TGCGCCAGCAGCACCTCCGGGGGGCTTAGCACAGATACGCAGTATTTT. Amino acid sequence: CASSTSGGLSTDTQYF.